This is a list of T cell receptor beta chains from one sample in a study of identical twins' blood T cells. TCRdb re-derived calls from the 5' RACE reads in MiXCR, one entry per CDR3 protein. This table holds roughly 340,000 distinct CDR3 sequences, roughly 28% found once. What was sequenced was PBMCs. Receptors originate from a woman aged 18 to 55 in good health. Each CDR3 is given with its conserved first and last residue. The order of the fields is D gene, clone size, CDR3 length, V gene, J gene, CDR3 protein, CDR3 DNA. A D gene is named only where the DNA matches it firmly. Clone size is stated in some rows and not others, as once, few, many or a class when expanded.

>NA|NA|14|TRBV20-1|TRBJ1-1
CSARIGGVKTEAFF
TGCAGTGCTAGAATCGGGGGGGTGAAGACTGAAGCTTTCTTT
>NA|NA|18|TRBV27|TRBJ2-6
CASSSNRVSLSGANVLTF
TGTGCCAGCAGTTCTAACAGGGTATCCCTCTCTGGGGCCAACGTCCTGACTTTC
>TRBD1|NA|15|TRBV10-3|TRBJ2-2
CAISDGTGGTGELFF
TGTGCCATCAGTGACGGGACAGGGGGCACCGGGGAGCTGTTTTTT
>TRBD1|few|14|TRBV20-1|TRBJ1-5
CSAPGQGNNQPQHF
TGCAGTGCTCCGGGACAGGGAAACAATCAGCCCCAGCATTTT
>NA|few|16|TRBV6-5|TRBJ2-2
CASSYSGTANTGELFF
TGTGCCAGCAGTTACTCGGGGACGGCGAACACCGGGGAGCTGTTTTTT
>TRBD1|NA|15|TRBV20-1|TRBJ1-5
CSARVRTGVDQPQHF
TGCAGTGCTAGAGTCCGGACAGGGGTTGATCAGCCCCAGCATTTT
>TRBD1|NA|14|TRBV20-1|TRBJ1-4
CSANRGPTNEKLFF
TGCAGTGCTAACAGGGGGCCAACTAATGAAAAACTGTTTTTT
>NA|NA|12|TRBV27|TRBJ1-6
CASKNGQSPLHF
TGTGCCAGCAAGAACGGGCAGTCGCCCCTCCACTTT
>NA|once|17|TRBV25-1|TRBJ2-7
CASSDTLDSAHSYEQYF
TGTGCCAGCAGTGATACCCTGGATAGCGCTCACTCCTACGAGCAGTACTTC
>TRBD1|few|12|TRBV7-9|TRBJ1-2
CASSLDTGDYTF
TGTGCCAGCAGCTTAGACACAGGGGACTACACCTTC
>NA|NA|15|TRBV19|TRBJ1-1
CASRRRSAIDTEAFF
TGTGCCAGCAGGCGGAGGTCAGCCATTGACACTGAAGCTTTCTTT
>TRBD2|many|17|TRBV11-2|TRBJ2-7
CASKFLPGLAASYEQYF
TGTGCCAGCAAATTCCTTCCTGGACTAGCGGCCTCCTACGAGCAGTACTTC
>NA|NA|18|TRBV19|TRBJ2-2
CASSWSGGQPENTGELFF
TGTGCCAGTAGTTGGTCCGGAGGGCAGCCCGAAAACACCGGGGAGCTGTTTTTT
>NA|few|18|TRBV6-6|TRBJ2-2
CASSLGWGRGQNTGELFF
TGTGCCAGCAGTCTGGGGTGGGGTCGCGGTCAGAACACCGGGGAGCTGTTTTTT
>TRBD1|few|15|TRBV5-1|TRBJ1-4
CASRTGALTGEKLFF
TGCGCCAGCAGGACAGGGGCGCTCACGGGGGAAAAACTGTTTTTT
>TRBD1|NA|14|TRBV29-1|TRBJ1-5
CSVEDTAGGQPQHF
TGCAGCGTTGAAGATACGGCAGGGGGTCAGCCCCAGCATTTT
>NA|NA|14|TRBV27|TRBJ1-1
CASSLDTGVTEAFF
TGTGCCAGCAGTCTAGATACAGGAGTTACTGAAGCTTTCTTT
>NA|NA|15|TRBV5-1|TRBJ1-1
CASSLVGGVYTEAFF
TGCGCCAGCAGCTTGGTTGGGGGGGTGTACACTGAAGCTTTCTTT
>TRBD1|few|18|TRBV14|TRBJ1-5
CASSQVGDRYYSNQPQHF
TGTGCCAGCAGCCAAGTGGGGGACAGATATTATAGCAATCAGCCCCAGCATTTT
>TRBD1|few|13|TRBV29-1|TRBJ1-5
CSVATGSNQPQHF
TGCAGCGTCGCGACAGGGAGCAATCAGCCCCAGCATTTT
>NA|few|11|TRBV29-1|TRBJ1-3
CSVASGNTIYF
TGCAGCGTCGCCTCAGGAAACACCATATATTTT
>NA|few|16|TRBV19|TRBJ1-1
CASTPLGDVMNTEAFF
TGTGCCAGTACACCCCTTGGAGACGTTATGAACACTGAAGCTTTCTTT
>TRBD1|few|16|TRBV28|TRBJ1-2
CASSGQAPYDVYGYTF
TGTGCCAGCAGCGGACAGGCCCCCTACGACGTTTATGGCTACACCTTC
>TRBD1|NA|14|TRBV20-1|TRBJ2-7
CSARDQGTAYEQYF
TGCAGTGCTAGAGATCAGGGGACAGCCTACGAGCAGTACTTC
>NA|many|14|TRBV29-1|TRBJ1-5
CSVSDGQNNQPQHF
TGCAGCGTGTCCGATGGACAGAACAATCAGCCCCAGCATTTT
>NA|NA|14|TRBV11-2|TRBJ1-1
CASSSNTGNTEAFF
TGTGCCAGCAGCTCTAACACGGGAAACACTGAAGCTTTCTTT
>NA|few|15|TRBV27|TRBJ2-2
CASSLSFANTGELFF
TGTGCCAGCAGTTTATCCTTCGCGAACACCGGGGAGCTGTTTTTT
>TRBD1|few|16|TRBV5-6|TRBJ1-1
CASSPGMGQRNTEAFF
TGTGCCAGCAGCCCGGGTATGGGACAGAGGAACACTGAAGCTTTCTTT
>NA|NA|16|TRBV7-2|TRBJ1-5
CASSLDDRLLDQPQHF
TGTGCCAGCAGCTTAGACGACAGATTACTAGATCAGCCCCAGCATTTT
>TRBD2|few|17|TRBV7-2|TRBJ2-1
CASSQGLAGGYLNGQFF
TGTGCCAGCAGCCAGGGACTAGCGGGAGGTTATCTCAATGGGCAGTTCTTC
>NA|once|15|TRBV5-1|TRBJ2-3
CASSFGDYSTDTQYF
TGCGCCAGCAGCTTTGGAGACTACTCGACAGATACGCAGTATTTT
>NA|NA|13|TRBV29-1|TRBJ1-1
CSVVNSVNTEAFF
TGCAGCGTTGTAAACTCGGTGAACACTGAAGCTTTCTTT
>TRBD1|NA|16|TRBV7-9|TRBJ1-6
CASSSGTGPYNSPLHF
TGTGCCAGCAGCTCAGGGACAGGACCCTATAATTCACCCCTCCACTTT
>TRBD2|NA|14|TRBV20-1|TRBJ2-2
CSARGGRNTGELFF
TGCAGTGCTAGGGGGGGGAGGAACACCGGGGAGCTGTTTTTT
>NA|NA|16|TRBV7-2|TRBJ2-2
CAGSLQRPGYTGELFF
TGTGCCGGCAGCTTACAGCGGCCGGGGTACACCGGGGAGCTGTTTTTT
>TRBD2|few|13|TRBV20-1|TRBJ2-7
CSARPSGGHEQYF
TGCAGTGCTAGACCTAGCGGGGGCCACGAGCAGTACTTC
>TRBD1|few|17|TRBV6-1|TRBJ2-4
CASSDWSAGQGKNIQYF
TGTGCCAGCAGTGATTGGTCGGCCGGACAGGGCAAAAACATTCAGTACTTC
>TRBD1|NA|13|TRBV29-1|TRBJ1-3
CSVANGQGDTIYF
TGCAGCGTCGCCAACGGACAGGGGGACACCATATATTTT
>TRBD1|many|13|TRBV29-1|TRBJ2-3
CSVGDRGTDTQYF
TGCAGCGTGGGGGACAGGGGCACAGATACGCAGTATTTT
>TRBD1|NA|15|TRBV27|TRBJ2-7
CASSFGQGLGYEQYF
TGTGCCAGCAGTTTCGGACAGGGGTTGGGCTACGAGCAGTACTTT
>NA|NA|13|TRBV9|TRBJ2-3
CASSSLSTDTQYF
TGTGCCAGCAGCTCCTTAAGCACAGATACGCAGTATTTT
>NA|few|13|TRBV18|TRBJ2-1
CASSPPGHNEQFF
TGTGCCAGCTCACCACCGGGACACAATGAGCAGTTCTTC
>NA|few|14|TRBV12-3/TRBV12-4|TRBJ2-1
CASSLRHLGYEQFF
TGTGCCAGCAGTTTGCGGCACCTAGGCTATGAGCAGTTCTTC
>NA|few|16|TRBV19|TRBJ1-1
CASSIDLGRRNTEAFF
TGTGCCAGTAGTATAGATCTCGGGAGACGGAACACTGAAGCTTTCTTT
>NA|few|15|TRBV20-1|TRBJ2-1
CSASLGPSSYNEQFF
TGCAGTGCTAGTCTGGGGCCGAGCTCCTACAATGAGCAGTTCTTC
>NA|NA|15|TRBV6-5|TRBJ1-6
CASRRGSLAHSPLHF
TGTGCCAGCAGACGGGGCTCCCTAGCACATTCACCCCTCCACTTT
>NA|many|15|TRBV6-4|TRBJ2-1
CASSDVAGDSNEQFF
TGTGCCAGCAGTGACGTGGCCGGGGACTCTAATGAGCAGTTCTTC
>TRBD2|NA|14|TRBV6-5|TRBJ2-7
CASSKPGLGHEQYF
TGTGCCAGCAGTAAACCGGGACTAGGCCACGAGCAGTACTTC
>NA|few|13|TRBV11-3|TRBJ1-1
CAGSLVGGVEAFF
TGTGCCGGCAGCTTAGTCGGGGGGGTCGAAGCTTTCTTT
>TRBD2|few|15|TRBV7-9|TRBJ2-1
CASSLTGTSSDEQFF
TGTGCCAGCAGCTTAACCGGGACTAGCTCTGATGAGCAGTTCTTC
>TRBD1|few|17|TRBV5-1|TRBJ1-3
CASSRNEVTGLGNTIYF
TGCGCCAGCAGCCGGAATGAGGTGACAGGGCTTGGAAACACCATATATTTT
>NA|NA|15|TRBV19|TRBJ2-2
CASSRRTANTGELFF
TGTGCCAGTAGTAGGAGGACCGCGAACACCGGGGAGCTGTTTTTT